The 18 T cell receptor beta chains presented below share a single source sample, sequenced in a study of T cell changes during pregnancy in multiple sclerosis (dated by TCRdb to between 2018 and 2021). Receptors were amplified or captured by the immunoSEQ multiplex PCR assay. TCRdb's version of the immuneACCESS table is confined to in-frame rearrangements and falls short of the full clone set. An unresolved V gene accounts for under half of the shortfall where checked; the remainder is of unknown origin. Recorded for this sample are about 59,000 clones; over 85% of them occurred a single time. 2.6% of the sample goes to the ten largest clones. Sample: CD8+ T cells from peripheral blood mononuclear cells, taken in the third trimester of pregnancy. Source of these receptors: a female donor with multiple sclerosis, enrolled in a pregnancy study.

The V gene is TRBV19, the J gene TRBJ1-5; D not certain. Germline V gene sequence: CDR1 LNHDA, CDR2 SQIVND (reference sequence). The CDR3 length is 13 residues. The ends were cut back, 6 bases at V and 3 bases at J, with 9 bases in the middle. The CDR3 DNA sequence: TGTGCCAGTAGCGGAGTTTACAATCAGCCCCAGCATTTT. This codes for CASSGVYNQPQHF.

This sequence joins TRBV4-2 and TRBJ2-7, with D possibly matching TRBD2 (5 bases). Germline values: CDR1 LGHNA, CDR2 YNFKEQ. The CDR3 is 14 residues long. V gave up 1 base and J gave up 6 bases, with 13 bases separating them. The CDR3 bases are TGTGCCAGCAGCCAAGCAGTGGAGGTTCGCGAGCAGTACTTC. It is translated as CASSQAVEVREQYF.

The chain employs TRBV4-3 and TRBJ1-2; maybe TRBD1 (5 bases). This CDR3 has 15 amino acids. CDR1 and CDR2 (germline): LGHNA, YSLEER. V was trimmed by 1 base and J by 8 bases, leaving 17 bases between them. The CDR3 DNA follows: TGCGCCAGCAGCCAAGCTCTGGGGCGGCCAGGGGGCTACACCTTC. It is translated as CASSQALGRPGGYTF.

The chain has TRBV7-9 and TRBJ2-7, with 7 bases that match TRBD1. The CDR3 is made up of 13 amino acids. Germline-derived CDR1 and CDR2 are SEHNR and FQNEAQ (reference sequence). Losses at the gene ends were 5 bases for V and 7 bases for J; bases not matched to a gene: 8. The CDR3 loop is CASSTPQGKEQYF. For the CDR3, the DNA is TGTGCCAGCAGCACCCCACAGGGGAAGGAGCAGTACTTC.

The rearrangement joins TRBV27 to TRBJ2-3; D possibly corresponds to TRBD2 (6 bases). This CDR3 region has 15 residues. Per germline, CDR1 MNHEY and CDR2 SMNVEV (reference sequence). V was pared by 5 bases and J by 1 base, with 13 bases between. In DNA form, the CDR3 reads TGTGCCAGCAGTCCGCTACCGGGGGGCACAGATACGCAGTATTTT. Translation gives CASSPLPGGTDTQYF.

This clone was seen a single time. The rearrangement uses TRBV5-5 and TRBJ1-2, with 7 bases fitting TRBD1. Germline CDR1 and CDR2: SGHKS and YYEKEE (reference sequence). The CDR3 is 14 residues long. V was pared by 4 bases and J by 0 bases, with 3 bases of the junction left unmatched. The CDR3 region has the DNA TGTGCCAGCAGCCCGGGACAGCCTAACTATGGCTACACCTTC. As protein: CASSPGQPNYGYTF.

The V gene is TRBV27, the J gene TRBJ2-7; TRBD1 aligns across 8 bases. This CDR3 has 14 residues. Germline values: CDR1 MNHEY, CDR2 SMNVEV (reference sequence). J was trimmed by 5 bases and V by 2 bases; bases with no gene match: 5. The CDR3 nucleotides read TGTGCCAGCAGTTTAGGGACAGGTTTCGACGAGCAGTACTTC. Its protein is CASSLGTGFDEQYF.

A single count supports this clone. The chain couples TRBV15 to TRBJ2-7, with D perhaps matching TRBD1 (6 bases). The CDR3 is made up of 15 amino acids. V lost 3 bases, J lost 5 bases, and 17 bases lay in between. Germline V gives CDR1 LNHNV, CDR2 YYDKDF (reference sequence). The CDR3 DNA is TGTGCCACCAGCAGTTCAACCGGGACACTCGACGAGCAGTACTTC. Translating it yields CATSSSTGTLDEQYF.

This chain links TRBV6-6 with TRBJ1-1; D is unresolved. Germline CDR1 reads MNHNY; CDR2 reads SVGAGI (reference sequence). V was clipped by 8 bases and J by 0 bases, with 13 bases between them. The CDR3 has 14 residues. In DNA, the CDR3 is TGTGCCAGCGAAAGAGAGGGCATGAACACTGAAGCTTTCTTT. It codes for CASEREGMNTEAFF.

The J gene is TRBJ2-2, the V gene TRBV7-9; 10 bases are a match to TRBD2. The CDR3 covers 17 residues. The germline CDR1 and CDR2 sequences are SEHNR and FQNEAQ (reference sequence). The trim removed 0 bases at V and 4 bases at J, leaving 5 bases unmatched. This chain's CDR3 is CASSLAPGLATTGELFF. The CDR3 nucleotides are TGTGCCAGCAGCTTAGCCCCGGGACTAGCGACCACCGGGGAGCTGTTTTTT.

The chain employs TRBV5-4 and TRBJ1-1; D may be TRBD1 (6 bases). The CDR3 is 14 residues long. The V gene's germline CDR1 is SGHNT and CDR2 YYREEE (reference sequence). Deletions cut 1 base from V and 4 bases from J, with 11 bases between. The CDR3 DNA is TGTGCCAGCAGCTTGAGGGGGGGCGGCACTGAAGCTTTCTTT. It specifies CASSLRGGGTEAFF.

The chain combines TRBV7-9 with TRBJ1-4; 7 bases match TRBD1. After removal of 4 bases from V and 8 bases from J, the junction contained 16 bases not matched to a gene. Looked up from germline, CDR1 is SEHNR and CDR2 is FQNEAQ (reference sequence). This CDR3 comprises 17 residues. The CDR3 DNA reads TGTGCCAGCAGCTCCAGCCACCTGGGGACAGAATCGGAAAAACTGTTTTTT. It codes for CASSSSHLGTESEKLFF. Complete variable domain (other parts from reference TRBV7-9 and TRBJ1-4): DTGVSQNPRHKITKRGQNVTFRCDPISEHNRLYWYRQTLGQGPEFLTYFQNEAQLEKSRLLSDRFSAERPKGSFSTLEIQRTEQGDSAMYLCASSSSHLGTESEKLFFGSGTQLSVL.

This clone was found once. The chain is built from TRBV5-5 and TRBJ2-7; no reliable D call. This CDR3 contains 14 residues. From germline, CDR1 is SGHKS and CDR2 YYEKEE (reference sequence). The V gene lost 0 bases and the J gene lost 1 base, with 8 bases spanning the gap. The CDR3 reads CASSLVAASYEQYF. In DNA, the CDR3 is TGTGCCAGCAGCTTGGTGGCGGCGTCCTACGAGCAGTACTTC.

The chain is built from TRBV19 and TRBJ2-4; possibly TRBD2 for D (6 bases). The CDR3 is 16 amino acids. Germline V gene data show CDR1 as LNHDA and CDR2 as SQIVND (reference sequence). Trimming left V 0 bases short and J 0 bases short, with 9 bases between. CDR3 DNA sequence: TGTGCCAGTAGTATAGAAGCGGGTCTAGCCAAAAACATTCAGTACTTC. It specifies CASSIEAGLAKNIQYF.

The CDR3 DNA is TGTGCCAGCAGTTTGGGGAGTTCCTACAATGAGCAGTTCTTC. This encodes CASSLGSSYNEQFF. The chain couples TRBV27 to TRBJ2-1, with D possibly matching TRBD2 (5 bases). Trimming removed 3 bases at V and 1 base at J, with 7 bases between. The germline gives CDR1 MNHEY, CDR2 SMNVEV (reference sequence). This CDR3 has 14 residues.

The rearrangement links TRBV19 to TRBJ1-5, with D possibly matching TRBD1 (6 bases). The ends were cut back, 7 bases at V and 3 bases at J, with 16 bases in the middle. The germline V gene has CDR1 LNHDA and CDR2 SQIVND (reference sequence). The CDR3 has 15 amino acids. CDR3 nucleotide sequence: TGTGCCAGTAATGACCACAGGGACCTCAATCAGCCCCAGCATTTT. Translation gives CASNDHRDLNQPQHF.

V and J are TRBV19 and TRBJ2-7; a weak D match, TRBD1 (5 bases). This CDR3 has 11 amino acids. V gave up 5 bases and J gave up 5 bases, with 7 bases separating them. Per germline, CDR1 LNHDA and CDR2 SQIVND (reference sequence). CDR3: CASSQGNEQYF. CDR3 in DNA: TGTGCCAGTAGTCAGGGCAACGAGCAGTACTTC.

The chain is built from TRBV27 and TRBJ2-2, with D hard to call. The germline V gene encodes CDR1 MNHEY and CDR2 SMNVEV (reference sequence). V was trimmed by 4 bases and J by 1 base, leaving 10 bases between them. This CDR3 is built from 15 residues. This CDR3 reads CASSSRLLNTGELFF. The CDR3 bases are TGTGCCAGCAGTTCCCGACTTTTGAACACCGGGGAGCTGTTTTTT.